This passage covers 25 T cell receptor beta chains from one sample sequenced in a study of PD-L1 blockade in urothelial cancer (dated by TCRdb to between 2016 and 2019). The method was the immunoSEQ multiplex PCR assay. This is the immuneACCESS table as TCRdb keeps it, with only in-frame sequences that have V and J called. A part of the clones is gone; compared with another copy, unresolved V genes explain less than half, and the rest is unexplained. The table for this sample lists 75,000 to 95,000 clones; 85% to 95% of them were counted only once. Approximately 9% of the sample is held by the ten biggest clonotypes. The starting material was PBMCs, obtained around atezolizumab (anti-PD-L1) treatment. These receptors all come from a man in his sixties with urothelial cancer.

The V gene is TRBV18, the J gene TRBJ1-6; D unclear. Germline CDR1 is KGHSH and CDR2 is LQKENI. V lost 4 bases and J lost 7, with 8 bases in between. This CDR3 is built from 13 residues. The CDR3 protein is CASSQAENSPLHF. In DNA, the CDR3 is TGTGCCAGCTCACAGGCGGAAAATTCACCCCTCCACTTT.

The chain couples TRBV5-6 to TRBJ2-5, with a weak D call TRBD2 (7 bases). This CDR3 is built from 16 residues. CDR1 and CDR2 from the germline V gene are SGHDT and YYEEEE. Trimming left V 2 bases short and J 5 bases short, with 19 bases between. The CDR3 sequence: CASSFLGGGGEETQYF. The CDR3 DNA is TGTGCCAGCAGCTTCCTCGGGGGAGGGGGTGAGGAGACCCAGTACTTC.

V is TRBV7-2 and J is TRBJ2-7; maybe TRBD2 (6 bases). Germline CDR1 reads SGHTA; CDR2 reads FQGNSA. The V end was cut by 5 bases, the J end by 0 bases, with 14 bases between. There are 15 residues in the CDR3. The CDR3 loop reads CASSRRDGGSYEQYF. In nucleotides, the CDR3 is TGTGCCAGCAGCCGACGTGACGGGGGCTCCTACGAGCAGTACTTC.

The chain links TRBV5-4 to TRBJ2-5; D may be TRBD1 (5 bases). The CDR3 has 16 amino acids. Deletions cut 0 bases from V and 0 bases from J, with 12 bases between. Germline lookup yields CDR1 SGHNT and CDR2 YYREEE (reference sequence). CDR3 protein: CASSLGYQGYQETQYF. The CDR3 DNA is TGTGCCAGCAGCTTGGGTTATCAGGGCTACCAAGAGACCCAGTACTTC.

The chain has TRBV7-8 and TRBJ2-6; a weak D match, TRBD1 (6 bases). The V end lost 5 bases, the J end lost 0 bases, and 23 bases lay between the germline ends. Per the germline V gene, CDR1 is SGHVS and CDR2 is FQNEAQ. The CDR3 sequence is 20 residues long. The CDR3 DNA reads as TGTGCCAGCAGCCCACTAATTAGTTGGGACACTAGCTCTGGGGCCAACGTCCTGACTTTC. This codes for CASSPLISWDTSSGANVLTF.

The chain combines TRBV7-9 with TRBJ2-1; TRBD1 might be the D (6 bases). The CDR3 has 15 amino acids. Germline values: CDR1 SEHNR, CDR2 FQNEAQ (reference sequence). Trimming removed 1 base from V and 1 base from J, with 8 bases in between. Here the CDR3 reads CASSLGQVSYNEQFF. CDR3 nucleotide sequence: TGTGCCAGCAGCTTAGGACAGGTTTCCTACAATGAGCAGTTCTTC.

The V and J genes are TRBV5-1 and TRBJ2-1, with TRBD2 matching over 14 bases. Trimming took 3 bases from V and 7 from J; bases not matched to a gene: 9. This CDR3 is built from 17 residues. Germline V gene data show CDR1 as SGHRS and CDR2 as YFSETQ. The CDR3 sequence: CASSSRTSGRRRNEQFF. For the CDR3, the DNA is TGCGCCAGCAGCTCCCGGACTAGCGGGAGGAGGCGTAATGAGCAGTTCTTC.

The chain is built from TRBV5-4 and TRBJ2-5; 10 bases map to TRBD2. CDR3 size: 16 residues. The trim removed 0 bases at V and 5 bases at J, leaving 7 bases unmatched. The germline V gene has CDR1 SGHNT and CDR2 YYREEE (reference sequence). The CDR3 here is CASSLVGSGGSETQYF. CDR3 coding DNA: TGTGCCAGCAGCTTGGTTGGTAGCGGGGGGTCGGAGACCCAGTACTTC.

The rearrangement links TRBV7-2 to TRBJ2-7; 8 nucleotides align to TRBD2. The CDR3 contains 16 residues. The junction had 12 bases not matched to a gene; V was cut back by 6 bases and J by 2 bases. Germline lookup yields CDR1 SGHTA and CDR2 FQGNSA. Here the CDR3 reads CASRPTHRLAPYEQYF. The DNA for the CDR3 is TGTGCCAGCAGACCGACCCACCGACTAGCGCCCTACGAGCAGTACTTC. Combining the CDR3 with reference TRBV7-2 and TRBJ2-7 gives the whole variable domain GAGVSQSPSNKVTEKGKDVELRCDPISGHTALYWYRQSLGQGLEFLIYFQGNSAPDKSGLPSDRFSAERTGGSVSTLTIQRTQQEDSAVYLCASRPTHRLAPYEQYFGPGTRLTVT.

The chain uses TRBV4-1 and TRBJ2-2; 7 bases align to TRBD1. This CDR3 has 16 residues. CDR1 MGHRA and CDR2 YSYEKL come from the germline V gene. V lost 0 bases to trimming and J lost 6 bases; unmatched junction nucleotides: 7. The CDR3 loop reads CASSQETGWKPGELFF. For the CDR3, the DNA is TGCGCCAGCAGCCAAGAGACAGGGTGGAAACCCGGGGAGCTGTTTTTT.

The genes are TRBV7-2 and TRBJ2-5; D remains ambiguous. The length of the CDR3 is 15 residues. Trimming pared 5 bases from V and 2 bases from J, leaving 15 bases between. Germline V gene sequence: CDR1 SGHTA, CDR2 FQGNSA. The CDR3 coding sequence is TGTGCCAGCAGCCGTTCGACATCCCCTCAAGAGACCCAGTACTTC. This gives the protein CASSRSTSPQETQYF.

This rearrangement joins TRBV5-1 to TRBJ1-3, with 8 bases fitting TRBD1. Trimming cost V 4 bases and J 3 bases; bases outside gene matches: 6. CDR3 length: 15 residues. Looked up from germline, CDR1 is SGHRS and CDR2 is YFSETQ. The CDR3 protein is CASSTQGAGGNTIYF. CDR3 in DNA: TGCGCCAGCAGCACTCAGGGGGCTGGTGGAAACACCATATATTTT.

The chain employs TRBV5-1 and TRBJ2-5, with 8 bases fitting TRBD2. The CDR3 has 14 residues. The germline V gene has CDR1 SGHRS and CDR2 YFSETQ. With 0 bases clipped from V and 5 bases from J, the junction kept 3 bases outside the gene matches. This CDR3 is CASSLAGRAETQYF. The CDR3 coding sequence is TGCGCCAGCAGCTTGGCCGGGAGGGCCGAGACCCAGTACTTC.

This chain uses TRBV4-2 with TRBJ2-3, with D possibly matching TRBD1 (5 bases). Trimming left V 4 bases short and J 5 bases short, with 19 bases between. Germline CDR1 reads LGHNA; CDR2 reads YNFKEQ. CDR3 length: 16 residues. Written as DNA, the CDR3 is TGTGCCAGCAGCCCGGAAGGGGCAGGCGCCGGAGATACGCAGTATTTT. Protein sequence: CASSPEGAGAGDTQYF.

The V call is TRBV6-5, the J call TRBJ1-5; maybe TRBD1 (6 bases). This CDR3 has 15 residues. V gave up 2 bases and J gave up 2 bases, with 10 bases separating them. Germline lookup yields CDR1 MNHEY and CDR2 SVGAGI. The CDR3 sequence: CASSYDRLGNQPQHF. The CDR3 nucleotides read TGTGCCAGCAGTTACGACAGGTTAGGCAATCAGCCCCAGCATTTT.

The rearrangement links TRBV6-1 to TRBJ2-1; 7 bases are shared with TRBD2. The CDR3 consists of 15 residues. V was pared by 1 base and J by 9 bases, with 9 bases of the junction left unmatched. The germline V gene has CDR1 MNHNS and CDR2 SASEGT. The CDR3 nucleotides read TGTGCCAGCAGTGAAGTGAGCGGGGTCGGGGGTGAGCAGTTCTTC. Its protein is CASSEVSGVGGEQFF.

Here the CDR3 DNA reads TGTGCCAGCAGCTCGGACAGGCTACGATACGAGCAGTACTTC. This encodes CASSSDRLRYEQYF. V usage is TRBV7-2 and J usage is TRBJ2-7, with 7 nucleotides matching TRBD1. With 4 bases clipped from V and 4 bases from J, the junction kept 7 bases outside the gene matches. The germline CDR1 and CDR2 sequences are SGHTA and FQGNSA. CDR3 length: 14 amino acids.

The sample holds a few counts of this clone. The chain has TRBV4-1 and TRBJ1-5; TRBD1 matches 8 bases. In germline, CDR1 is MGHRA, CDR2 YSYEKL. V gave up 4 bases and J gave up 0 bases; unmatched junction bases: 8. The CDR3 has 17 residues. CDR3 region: CASSRGLGQGSNQPQHF. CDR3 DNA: TGCGCCAGCAGCCGTGGGCTAGGACAGGGTAGCAATCAGCCCCAGCATTTT.

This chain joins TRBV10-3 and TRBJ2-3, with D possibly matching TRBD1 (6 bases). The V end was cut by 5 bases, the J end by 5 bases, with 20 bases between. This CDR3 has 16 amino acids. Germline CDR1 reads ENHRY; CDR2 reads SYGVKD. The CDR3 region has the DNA TGTGCCATCAGTCCCAGGGTCACAGGGTTGGGAGATACGCAGTATTTT. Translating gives CAISPRVTGLGDTQYF.

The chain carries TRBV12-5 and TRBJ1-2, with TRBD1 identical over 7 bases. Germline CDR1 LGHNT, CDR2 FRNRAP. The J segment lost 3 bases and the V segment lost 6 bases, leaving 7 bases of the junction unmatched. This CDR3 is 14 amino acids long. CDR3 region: CASGSRDSDYGYTF. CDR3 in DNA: TGTGCTAGTGGGTCCCGGGACAGCGACTATGGCTACACCTTC.

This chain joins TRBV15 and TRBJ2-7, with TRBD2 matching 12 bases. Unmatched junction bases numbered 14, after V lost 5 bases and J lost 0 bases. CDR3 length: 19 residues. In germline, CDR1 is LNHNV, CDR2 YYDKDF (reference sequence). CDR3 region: CATSSRPGLAGASSYEQYF. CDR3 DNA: TGTGCCACCAGCTCCCGACCGGGACTAGCGGGTGCCAGCTCCTACGAGCAGTACTTC.

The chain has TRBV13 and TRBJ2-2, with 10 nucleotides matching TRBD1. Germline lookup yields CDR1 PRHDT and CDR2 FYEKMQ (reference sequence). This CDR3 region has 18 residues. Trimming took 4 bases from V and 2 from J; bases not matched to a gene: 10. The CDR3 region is CASSSRRDRGPNTGELFF. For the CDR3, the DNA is TGTGCCAGCAGCTCCCGGCGGGACAGGGGCCCCAACACCGGGGAGCTGTTTTTT.

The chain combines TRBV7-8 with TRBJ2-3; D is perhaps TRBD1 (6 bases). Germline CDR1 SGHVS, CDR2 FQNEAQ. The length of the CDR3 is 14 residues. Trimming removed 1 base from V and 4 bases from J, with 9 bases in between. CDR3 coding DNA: TGTGCCAGCAGCTTAGGGGGGCGAGCAGATACGCAGTATTTT. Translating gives CASSLGGRADTQYF.

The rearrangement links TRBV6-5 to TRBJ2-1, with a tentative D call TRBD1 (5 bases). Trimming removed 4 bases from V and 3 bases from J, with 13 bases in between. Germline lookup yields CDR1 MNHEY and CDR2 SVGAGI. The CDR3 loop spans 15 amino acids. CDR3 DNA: TGTGCCAGCAGTTCGAAAGGGGCCTTCTACAATGAGCAGTTCTTC. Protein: CASSSKGAFYNEQFF.

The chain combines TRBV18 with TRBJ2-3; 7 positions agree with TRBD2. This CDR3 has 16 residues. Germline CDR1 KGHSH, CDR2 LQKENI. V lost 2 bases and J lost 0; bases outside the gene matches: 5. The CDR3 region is CASSPNPSGSTDTQYF. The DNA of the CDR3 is TGTGCCAGCTCACCAAACCCTAGCGGTAGCACAGATACGCAGTATTTT. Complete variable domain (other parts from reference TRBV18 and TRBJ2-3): NAGVMQNPRHLVRRRGQEARLRCSPMKGHSHVYWYRQLPEEGLKFMVYLQKENIIDESGMPKERFSAEFPKEGPSILRIQQVVRGDSAAYFCASSPNPSGSTDTQYFGPGTRLTVL.